These 24 T cell receptor beta chains came from one sample sequenced in a study of cytomegalovirus exposure and HLA in healthy donors. PCR amplification relied on 60 Vbeta primers (plus 13 Jbeta primers). The assay was immunoSEQ multiplex PCR, and TCRdb's table has in-frame clones only and misses some. The table lists around 180,000 clones, about 65% of them singletons, with roughly 1.6% in the top ten. The specimen was PBMCs. The receptors were gathered from a girl aged 10-17 years in good health and CMV-seronegative.

V gene TRBV25-1 combines with J gene TRBJ1-1; D is possibly TRBD1 (6 bases). With 0 bases removed from V and 5 bases from J, the gap between germline ends came to 13 bases. The CDR3 sequence is 15 residues long. Germline V gives CDR1 MGHDK, CDR2 SYGVNS. CDR3 in DNA: TGTGCCAGCAGTGAATATAGGGGGGGCAATACTGAAGCTTTCTTT. Translation gives CASSEYRGGNTEAFF.

The chain links TRBV19 to TRBJ1-4, with TRBD1 as a possible D gene (6 bases). V was cut by 8 bases and J by 0 bases, with 13 bases left in between. The CDR3 loop spans 15 amino acids. The germline gives CDR1 LNHDA, CDR2 SQIVND (reference sequence). The CDR3 is CASRQTGPTNEKLFF. The CDR3 nucleotides are TGTGCCAGTCGACAAACAGGGCCAACTAATGAAAAACTGTTTTTT.

The chain recombines TRBV5-1 with TRBJ1-1, with 7 positions matching TRBD1. The CDR3 length is 15 residues. Germline values: CDR1 SGHRS, CDR2 YFSETQ. The ends lost 0 bases at V and 5 bases at J; junction bases unmatched: 7. For the CDR3, the DNA is TGCGCCAGCAGCTTGGTCCAGGGGGGTTTGACTGAAGCTTTCTTT. It codes for CASSLVQGGLTEAFF.

CDR3 nucleotide sequence: TGTGCCAGCAGCCGGGACAGGGAAGTTCAGCCCCAGCATTTT. It specifies CASSRDREVQPQHF. The rearrangement uses TRBV2 and TRBJ1-5, with 9 bases identical to TRBD1. Germline trimming cut 6 bases from V and 6 bases from J; bases unmatched to any gene: 6. CDR1 and CDR2 (germline): SNHLY, FYNNEI. This CDR3 comprises 14 residues.

The sample holds a few counts of this clone. J is TRBJ2-7 and V is TRBV15; 9 bases match TRBD2. CDR3 length: 16 residues. Per the germline V gene, CDR1 is LNHNV and CDR2 is YYDKDF (reference sequence). V shed 1 base, J shed 6 bases, and the junction held 10 bases outside the gene matches. CDR3 in DNA: TGTGCCACCAGCAGAGGTAGAGGCGGGGGGGCGGGCGAGCAGTACTTC. Protein product: CATSRGRGGGAGEQYF.

The chain couples TRBV9 to TRBJ2-7, with D maybe TRBD1 (5 bases). This CDR3 has 13 amino acids. Looked up from germline, CDR1 is SGDLS and CDR2 is YYNGEE. The V end was cut by 3 bases, the J end by 0 bases, with 7 bases between. The CDR3 nucleotides read TGTGCCAGCAGCGGGGGCCACTCCTACGAGCAGTACTTC. This gives the protein CASSGGHSYEQYF. Using reference TRBV9 and TRBJ2-7 for the parts outside the CDR3, the full variable domain is DSGVTQTPKHLITATGQRVTLRCSPRSGDLSVYWYQQSLDQGLQFLIQYYNGEERAKGNILERFSAQQFPDLHSELNLSSLELGDSALYFCASSGGHSYEQYFGPGTRLTVT.

The chain is built from TRBV27 and TRBJ1-2, with a tentative D call TRBD1 (6 bases). The CDR3 is made up of 17 amino acids. Trimming took off 4 bases at V and 2 bases at J, with 20 bases between the two ends. From germline, CDR1 is MNHEY and CDR2 SMNVEV (reference sequence). The CDR3 sequence: CASSSPRGGAPNYGYTF. The CDR3, as DNA: TGTGCCAGCAGTTCCCCCCGGGGGGGGGCGCCGAACTATGGCTACACCTTC.

This sequence joins TRBV6-1 and TRBJ1-1; D remains unclear. The CDR3 has 14 amino acids. Germline V gene data show CDR1 as MNHNS and CDR2 as SASEGT. V lost 1 base and J lost 1, with 7 bases in between. The chain's CDR3 is CASSEVSGNTEAFF. CDR3 DNA sequence: TGTGCCAGCAGTGAAGTCTCAGGGAACACTGAAGCTTTCTTT.

The CDR3 region has the DNA TGCAGCGTTACGGACAGGGACGGCCCGAACACCGGGGAGCTGTTTTTT. It specifies CSVTDRDGPNTGELFF. The chain is built from TRBV29-1 and TRBJ2-2, with 8 bases that match TRBD1. There are 16 residues in the CDR3. V shed 5 bases, J shed 0 bases, and the junction held 8 bases outside the gene matches. Germline CDR1 and CDR2: SQVTM and ANQGSEA.

A word on this clone: The junction departs from the called germline gene at one end, perhaps through a read error. This chain uses TRBV6-1 with TRBJ1-1, with D unresolved. Germline-derived CDR1 and CDR2 are MNHNS and SASEGT. CDR3 length equals 15 residues. The CDR3 DNA reads as TGTGCCAGCAGCGAAGGCCGGGTGAAGGGTAGGGAGGCTTTCTTT. Amino acid sequence: CASSEGRVKGREAFF.

The chain combines TRBV6-1 with TRBJ1-3; the D is unclear. The CDR3 contains 12 residues. Trimming cost V 6 bases and J 0 bases, with 3 bases left between them. From germline, CDR1 is MNHNS and CDR2 SASEGT. For the CDR3, the DNA is TGTGCCAGCAGGGCCTCTGGAAACACCATATATTTT. Translation gives CASRASGNTIYF.

The gene calls are TRBV9 and TRBJ1-1; 9 bases are shared with TRBD1. Germline lookup yields CDR1 SGDLS and CDR2 YYNGEE. V lost 4 bases and J lost 4; bases outside the gene matches: 8. This CDR3 region has 15 residues. For the CDR3, the DNA is TGTGCCAGCAGCCCGGGACAGGGAGCGAGCACTGAAGCTTTCTTT. The encoded protein is CASSPGQGASTEAFF.

The chain uses TRBV2 and TRBJ1-2; the D is unclear. The CDR3 totals 13 residues. Germline V CDR1 and CDR2: SNHLY, FYNNEI. Between the trimmed V and J ends, which lost 9 bases and 8 bases, there was a span of 19 bases. This CDR3 is CASFLALGGGYTF. CDR3 DNA: TGTGCCAGTTTCCTCGCGTTAGGCGGAGGCTACACCTTC. The complete variable domain, with remaining parts taken from reference TRBV2 and TRBJ1-2, reads EPEVTQTPSHQVTQMGQEVILRCVPISNHLYFYWYRQILGQKVEFLVSFYNNEISEKSEIFDDQFSVERPDGSNFTLKIRSTKLEDSAMYFCASFLALGGGYTFGSGTRLTVV.

The chain's CDR3 is CASSQQDRGHQPQHF. CDR3 in DNA: TGTGCCAGCAGCCAACAGGACAGGGGCCATCAGCCCCAGCATTTT. The chain employs TRBV7-2 and TRBJ1-5; TRBD1 aligns across 9 bases. V gave up 5 bases and J gave up 5 bases; unmatched junction bases: 7. The CDR3 covers 15 residues. Germline V gene data show CDR1 as SGHTA and CDR2 as FQGNSA.

This chain links TRBV4-1 with TRBJ1-1; D not certain. CDR1 and CDR2 (germline): MGHRA, YSYEKL. This CDR3 is 14 amino acids long. Trimming left V 0 bases short and J 4 bases short, with 9 bases between. This CDR3 reads CASSQEGGPTEAFF. The CDR3 DNA reads TGCGCCAGCAGCCAAGAAGGAGGGCCCACTGAAGCTTTCTTT.

This clone has more than one count but fewer than ten. The chain couples TRBV6-5 to TRBJ2-3; 10 bases match TRBD2. The germline CDR1 and CDR2 sequences are MNHEY and SVGAGI. The junction had 8 bases not matched to a gene; V was cut back by 6 bases and J by 5 bases. This CDR3 spans 15 amino acids. CDR3 amino acids: CASRVAGGTKDTQYF. The CDR3 DNA reads as TGTGCCAGCAGGGTAGCGGGGGGCACAAAAGATACGCAGTATTTT.

The CDR3 DNA follows: TGTGCCAGCAGCGTAGGTTACTCACAGGGCTACAATGAGCAGTTCTTC. This gives the protein CASSVGYSQGYNEQFF. The genes are TRBV9 and TRBJ2-1; a possible D gene is TRBD1 (6 bases). Trimming removed 0 bases from V and 3 bases from J, with 13 bases in between. Germline CDR1 and CDR2: SGDLS and YYNGEE. The CDR3 has 16 amino acids. Variable domain in full (rest from reference TRBV9 and TRBJ2-1): DSGVTQTPKHLITATGQRVTLRCSPRSGDLSVYWYQQSLDQGLQFLIQYYNGEERAKGNILERFSAQQFPDLHSELNLSSLELGDSALYFCASSVGYSQGYNEQFFGPGTRLTVL.

This chain links TRBV7-3 with TRBJ1-6; TRBD1 might be the D (5 bases). This CDR3 spans 15 amino acids. Germline-derived CDR1 and CDR2 are SGHTA and FQGTGA. Trimming pared 1 base from V and 6 bases from J, leaving 10 bases between. The chain's CDR3 is CASSLNQGGNSPLHF. The CDR3 DNA is TGTGCCAGCAGCTTAAACCAGGGAGGTAATTCACCCCTCCACTTT.

The genes are TRBV6-5 and TRBJ1-1; D is perhaps TRBD1 (5 bases). V was trimmed by 4 bases and J by 4 bases, leaving 7 bases between them. The CDR3 runs to 12 residues. Per germline, CDR1 MNHEY and CDR2 SVGAGI. This CDR3 is CASSWGGTEAFF. The CDR3, as DNA: TGTGCCAGCAGTTGGGGGGGCACTGAAGCTTTCTTT.

The genes are TRBV2 and TRBJ2-7, with D maybe TRBD2 (5 bases). Trimming took 11 bases from V and 3 from J, leaving 11 bases between them. Germline V gene sequence: CDR1 SNHLY, CDR2 FYNNEI. There are 11 residues in the CDR3. The CDR3 nucleotides read TGTGCCGTACGGACTGGCTACGAGCAGTACTTC. Amino acid sequence: CAVRTGYEQYF.

Only a few counts were recorded for this clone. The rearrangement links TRBV9 to TRBJ2-7; tentative D call: TRBD2 (5 bases). From germline, CDR1 is SGDLS and CDR2 YYNGEE. The CDR3 extends over 16 amino acids. V shed 0 bases and J shed 0 bases, with 13 bases lying between them. CDR3 sequence reads: CASSVGPGSSSYEQYF. CDR3 nucleotide sequence: TGTGCCAGCAGCGTAGGGCCGGGATCAAGCTCCTACGAGCAGTACTTC.

The V gene is TRBV11-3, the J gene TRBJ2-5; tentatively, D is TRBD1 (7 bases). CDR1 is SGHNT and CDR2 is YENEEA in the germline V gene. V lost 4 bases, J lost 5 bases, and 32 bases lay in between. The CDR3 has 20 residues. For the CDR3, the DNA is TGTGCCAGCAGCTGGCGTAGACAGGGTGGTGCTCTTTTTGCGGGGGAGACCCAGTACTTC. This sequence encodes CASSWRRQGGALFAGETQYF.

The rearrangement joins TRBV7-9 to TRBJ2-5; 7 bases match TRBD1. With V trimmed by 10 bases and J by 0 bases, 8 bases remained unmatched. Germline CDR1 is SEHNR and CDR2 is FQNEAQ (reference sequence). The CDR3 is 14 residues long. Written as DNA, the CDR3 is TGTGCCACTACGCAGGGGGTGTACCAAGAGACCCAGTACTTC. Translated, it gives CATTQGVYQETQYF.

This clone was detected a few times. CDR3 sequence: CASRGQGLNTEAFF. Here the CDR3 DNA reads TGTGCCAGCAGGGGACAGGGGTTGAACACTGAAGCTTTCTTT. V and J are TRBV27 and TRBJ1-1, with 10 bases that match TRBD1. In germline, CDR1 is MNHEY, CDR2 SMNVEV (reference sequence). The CDR3 contains 14 residues. J gave up 0 bases and V 6 bases, and 1 base lay outside the gene matches.